Sequencing of this T cell receptor (beta chain) was carried out in a study of identical twins. The CDR3 extends over 13 amino acids. Trimming removed 3 bases at V and 9 bases at J, with 12 bases between. Germline assignment: CDR1 SNHLY and CDR2 FYNNEI. Study results and limitations: Its conclusions, products of cross-sectional statistical analysis, did not come from following the same donors.

TCRdb called the 5' RACE reads again in MiXCR, with one record for every CDR3 protein. The sample records about 490,000 distinct CDR3 sequences, 15% being singletons. With regard to this clonotype: Its antigen is still unknown.

The data were also submitted as part of a second study, on yellow fever vaccine responses in identical twins. That source notes: The T cell response to vaccination in identical twins was reportedly partly convergent and partly personalized.

The clonotype originates from a woman younger than 30 in good health. The chain joins TRBV2 to TRBJ2-1; D possibly corresponds to TRBD2 (5 bases). Sequencing was performed on CD4+ T cells sorted from blood. CDR3 in DNA: TGTGCCAGCAGTGAGTGGCCAGAGGGTGAGCAGTTCTTC. It encodes CASSEWPEGEQFF.